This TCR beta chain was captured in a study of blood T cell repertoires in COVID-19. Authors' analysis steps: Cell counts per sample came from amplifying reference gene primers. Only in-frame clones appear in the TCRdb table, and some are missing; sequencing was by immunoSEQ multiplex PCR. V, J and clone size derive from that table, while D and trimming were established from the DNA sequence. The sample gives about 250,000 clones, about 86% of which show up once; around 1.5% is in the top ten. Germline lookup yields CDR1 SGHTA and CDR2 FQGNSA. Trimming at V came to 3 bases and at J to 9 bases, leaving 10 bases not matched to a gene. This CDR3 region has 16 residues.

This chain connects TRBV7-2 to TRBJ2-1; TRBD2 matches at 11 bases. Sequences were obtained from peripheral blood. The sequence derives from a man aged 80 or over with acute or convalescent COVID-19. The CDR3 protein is CASSFPLAGDLGEQFF. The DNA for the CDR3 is TGTGCCAGCAGCTTCCCACTAGCGGGAGATTTGGGTGAGCAGTTCTTC.